This T cell receptor (beta chain) was sequenced in a study of beta chain features in type 1 diabetes. General study findings and limits: In type 1 diabetes patients, VDJ junctions had fewer insertions; deletions at these junctions were more frequent.

What was sequenced were expressed TCRB transcripts, since all of the isolated RNA had been reverse transcribed. The repertoire was sequenced with immunoSEQ multiplex PCR; TCRdb's copy has only in-frame clones and lacks some. This sample carries about 250,000 clones, 11% to 15% of them seen once, and the ten largest clones take more than 0.02%. V was pared by 2 bases and J by 1 base, with 4 bases between. The CDR3 has 13 amino acids. CDR1 and CDR2 (germline): KGHSH, LQKENI. For this clone: No antigen is known for it.

The rearrangement joins TRBV18 to TRBJ2-3; D ambiguous. The TCR sequence derives from a woman aged 40 to 50 in good health. Sequenced: naive CD4+ T cells from blood. The CDR3 DNA sequence: TGTGCCAGCTCACCAATCGGCACAGATACGCAGTATTTT. Translated, it gives CASSPIGTDTQYF.